This T cell receptor (beta chain) stems from a study of T-cell reconstitution after alpha-beta-depleted transplantation in children. The library targeted TCRbeta and was prepared with unique molecular identifiers. A single record per CDR3 protein comes from TCRdb applying MiXCR to the PCR reads. This table has around 200,000 distinct CDR3 sequences, under 9.5% appearing once. The clonotype originates from a human donor who donated a stem cell graft to a child with acute lymphoblastic leukemia. Sequenced here: PBMCs from the stem cell graft donor, sampled from the stem cell graft.

The chain's CDR3 is CSAGGLSAFF. CDR3 in DNA: TGCAGTGCTGGGGGACTTTCAGCTTTCTTT. The V call is TRBV20-1, the J call TRBJ1-1; D might be TRBD1 (5 bases). V dropped 5 bases and J dropped 10 bases, with 11 bases sitting between them. The CDR3 sequence is 10 residues long. Germline-derived CDR1 and CDR2 are DFQATT and SNEGSKA (reference sequence).